The T cell receptor (beta chain) under discussion was sequenced for a study of blood T cell repertoires in COVID-19 (dated by TCRdb to 2020 to 2022). Regarding the complete study: Samples from collaborators originated in the United States, Italy and Spain and spanned both the acute and convalescent phases of COVID-19. The material from the prospective study consisted of cDNA or gDNA derived from T cells, B-cell-depleted T cells, or PBMCs. Deeply sampled blood TCRbeta repertoires from subjects exposed to, actively infected with, or recovered from COVID-19 were included in the dataset. The repertoires were released in a freely available public database intended as a resource for research on the immune response to SARS-CoV-2. The samples were drawn from the first 160 participants of the ongoing ImmuneRACE study and from 1,254 subjects provided by 6 global collaborators. A de-identified subject ID, COVID-19 status, age in years and sex were almost always included in the sample metadata. Where HLA class I and class II types were available, the types were taken from metadata supplied by the sample provider, not from assay-based typing.

The collaborating institutions used their own protocols to collect whole blood in K2EDTA tubes. Collaborator samples were shipped for TCRbeta analysis as frozen whole blood, isolated PBMCs, or DNA extracted from either sample type. There are 14 amino acids in the CDR3, from cysteine to phenylalanine inclusive. Left in the record is the CDR3 DNA by itself, 42 bases read in frame from the first base. V is cut by 1 base and J by 2 bases, and the space between the germline ends is 7 bases. The germline V gene (reference sequence) yields SGHNT for CDR1 and YYREEE for CDR2. Overall study results and their limits: The amount of clinical and demographic metadata varied by source and participant and was provided uncurated.

Of note for this clone: Its antigen remains undetermined. Base qualities are not at hand, and no much larger clone is one base apart.

TCRbeta CDR3 regions were amplified from genomic DNA by means of the immunoSEQ Assay, a bias-controlled multiplex PCR. Processing in the source paper ran as follows. The number of nucleated cells in each sample was estimated by amplification of reference gene primers within the assay. Sequence reads were collapsed and filtered to measure the absolute abundance of every unique TCRbeta CDR3 rearrangement. For each sample, productive Simpson clonality was calculated as the square root of Simpson's diversity index over productive rearrangements. Held by TCRdb, this immuneACCESS table contains in-frame sequences only and omits some clones. Under half of the omission traces to an unresolved V gene where checked; the cause of the rest is unknown. The D gene and trimming were derived from the DNA, and the V and J assignments and clone size from that table. Here the sample has 95,000 to 150,000 clones; roughly 77% occur a single time. Jointly, the top ten make up approximately 16% of the sample.

What was sequenced was peripheral blood. The chain uses TRBV5-4 and TRBJ2-1, with no reliable assignment of the D segment. This TCR was sampled from a man between 60 and 75 years old with active or convalescent COVID-19. The nucleotide sequence reads as follows: TGTGCCAGCAGCTTGTACGACACCTACAATGAGCAGTTCTTC. Protein translation: CASSLYDTYNEQFF. Outside the CDR3, residues come from the reference TRBV5-4 and TRBJ2-1 proteins, so the full variable domain is: ETGVTQSPTHLIKTRGQQVTLRCSSQSGHNTVSWYQQALGQGPQFIFQYYREEENGRGNFPPRFSGLQFPNYSSELNVNALELDDSALYLCASSLYDTYNEQFFGPGTRLTVL.